This entry lists 14 T cell receptor beta chains sequenced from one sample in a study of neurological immune-mediated disorders. TCRdb re-called the 5' RACE reads with MiXCR, one entry per CDR3 protein. Among more than 25,000 distinct CDR3 sequences, 9.5% to 13% were seen once, and the ten largest hold about 5.6%. The source material was PBMCs. The receptors here all came from a woman aged 60-75 years in good health.

This clonotype has a count of ten or more. V and J are TRBV4-3 and TRBJ2-5; D is undetermined. CDR1 is LGHNA and CDR2 is YSLEER in the germline V gene. This CDR3 has 14 amino acids. Deletions cut 4 bases from V and 3 bases from J, with 12 bases between. The CDR3 nucleotides are TGCGCCAGCAGCCGTATCCTCGCGGAAGAGACCCAGTACTTC. Its translation: CASSRILAEETQYF.

This clonotype is categorized as medium-sized (0.01 to 0.1%). V usage is TRBV29-1 and J usage is TRBJ1-5; D unclear. Germline V gives CDR1 SQVTM, CDR2 ANQGSEA. V lost 1 base and J lost 4, with 8 bases in between. The CDR3 is made up of 13 amino acids. As DNA, the CDR3 is TGCAGCGTTGAAGTCGGCCCTAATCAGCCCCAGCATTTT. Translation: CSVEVGPNQPQHF.

This clonotype was counted many times. The chain uses TRBV7-2 and TRBJ1-4, with a weak D call TRBD1 (5 bases). The V end lost 4 bases, the J end lost 5 bases, and 11 bases lay between the germline ends. CDR3 size: 14 residues. CDR1 SGHTA and CDR2 FQGNSA come from the germline V gene. DNA of the CDR3: TGTGCCAGCAGCTCCAACTGGGGGAATGAAAAACTGTTTTTT. Protein product: CASSSNWGNEKLFF.

This clonotype was detected ten times or more. The rearrangement links TRBV6-5 to TRBJ1-5; 10 positions match TRBD1. CDR1 MNHEY and CDR2 SVGAGI come from the germline V gene. The ends lost 6 bases at V and 7 bases at J; junction bases unmatched: 9. The CDR3 spans 15 residues. The CDR3 spells CASSRLGTGDQPQHF. The CDR3 bases are TGTGCCAGCAGCCGTCTAGGGACAGGGGACCAGCCCCAGCATTTT.

This clonotype was detected ten times or more. This chain uses TRBV5-1 with TRBJ1-5; D ambiguous. The CDR3 length is 15 residues. V shed 0 bases and J shed 1 base, with 8 bases lying between them. The germline V gene has CDR1 SGHRS and CDR2 YFSETQ. The CDR3 is CASSLGQGSNQPQHF. The CDR3 DNA reads TGCGCCAGCAGCTTGGGGCAAGGGAGCAATCAGCCCCAGCATTTT.

Ten or more counts support this clonotype. CDR3 residues: CSARGLAGVLSSYNEQFF. The CDR3 bases are TGCAGTGCTAGGGGACTAGCGGGAGTCCTGAGCTCCTACAATGAGCAGTTCTTC. The chain combines TRBV20-1 with TRBJ2-1; TRBD2 matches at 14 bases. The CDR3 extends over 18 amino acids. V gave up 3 bases and J gave up 0 bases; unmatched junction bases: 7. Germline loops: CDR1 DFQATT, CDR2 SNEGSKA (reference sequence).

This clonotype was detected ten times or more. The chain employs TRBV7-8 and TRBJ2-1, with TRBD2 matching 7 bases. V lost 5 bases to trimming and J lost 9 bases; unmatched junction nucleotides: 16. In germline, CDR1 is SGHVS, CDR2 FQNEAQ. CDR3 length: 16 residues. The CDR3 loop is CASSPWGGFLPGEQFF. The CDR3 DNA follows: TGTGCCAGCAGCCCCTGGGGGGGTTTTCTACCCGGTGAGCAGTTCTTC.

This clonotype is judged medium-sized. The J gene is TRBJ2-7, the V gene TRBV4-1, with 8 positions matching TRBD2. V lost 8 bases to trimming and J lost 2 bases; unmatched junction nucleotides: 8. Germline-derived CDR1 and CDR2 are MGHRA and YSYEKL. The CDR3 spans 14 residues. The CDR3 bases are TGCGCCAGCTCAACCGGGACTAGTCCCTACGAGCAGTACTTC. Its translation is CASSTGTSPYEQYF.

About this clonotype: It may be a read error: a sequence one base away is much more abundant. The chain has TRBV9 and TRBJ2-3; tentatively, D is TRBD2 (6 bases). Germline CDR1 reads SGDLS; CDR2 reads YYNGEE. V was shortened by 4 bases and J by 2 bases, with 11 bases between the two germline ends. This CDR3 has 14 residues. CDR3 sequence reads: CASSPGRLTDTQYF. In DNA, the CDR3 is TGTGCCAGCAGCCCGGGGAGGCTCACAGATACGCAGTATTTT.

There are many counts of this clonotype. The chain combines TRBV5-1 with TRBJ1-1, with D tentatively TRBD1 (5 bases). CDR1 SGHRS and CDR2 YFSETQ come from the germline V gene. This CDR3 is 14 amino acids long. V was shortened by 4 bases and J by 5 bases, with 15 bases between the two germline ends. This chain's CDR3 is CASSAGPPGTEAFF. The CDR3 DNA is TGCGCCAGCAGCGCGGGACCTCCGGGGACTGAAGCTTTCTTT.

This clonotype was recorded a few times. This may come from a read error, since a much larger clone is one base off. The chain carries TRBV12-3 or TRBV12-4 and TRBJ1-5; TRBD1 might be the D (6 bases). This CDR3 has 15 residues. CDR3 region: CASSLGGGQNQSQHF. CDR3 coding DNA: TGTGCCAGCAGTCTGGGAGGGGGGCAAAATCAGTCCCAGCATTTT.

This clonotype was recorded many times. The chain joins TRBV12-3 or TRBV12-4 to TRBJ2-7; TRBD1 is a possible D gene (6 bases). V was trimmed by 3 bases and J by 6 bases, leaving 9 bases between them. This CDR3 comprises 12 residues. Here the CDR3 DNA reads TGTGCCAGCAGTTTGCAGGGGATCGAGCAGTACTTC. Residues: CASSLQGIEQYF.

Concerning this clonotype itself: A much bigger clone sits one base away, suggesting this may be a read error. J is TRBJ2-1 and V is TRBV5-1; 12 bases fit TRBD2. Trimming cost V 2 bases and J 7 bases; bases outside gene matches: 7. This CDR3 comprises 16 residues. Germline V lookup: CDR1 SGHRS, CDR2 YFSETQ. The CDR3: CASSFRLAGGQNEQFF. CDR3 DNA: TGCGCCAGCAGCTTCCGGCTAGCGGGGGGGCAAAATGAGCAGTTCTTC.

This clonotype was picked up many times. The rearrangement uses TRBV7-9 and TRBJ2-1; 10 nucleotides match TRBD1. The CDR3 consists of 15 residues. The trim removed 5 bases at V and 4 bases at J, leaving 5 bases unmatched. Germline CDR1 reads SEHNR; CDR2 reads FQNEAQ (reference sequence). CDR3 loop: CASSPTGGRYNEQFF. In DNA form, the CDR3 reads TGTGCCAGCAGCCCGACAGGGGGCAGATACAATGAGCAGTTCTTC. Full variable domain (missing parts from reference TRBV7-9 and TRBJ2-1): DTGVSQNPRHKITKRGQNVTFRCDPISEHNRLYWYRQTLGQGPEFLTYFQNEAQLEKSRLLSDRFSAERPKGSFSTLEIQRTEQGDSAMYLCASSPTGGRYNEQFFGPGTRLTVL.